This TCR beta chain originates from a study of control samples from healthy donors and cancer patients. Profiling relied on immunoSEQ multiplex PCR, and the TCRdb table lists in-frame clones only, not all of them. In all, the sample yields around 190,000 clones. CDR1 SGHTA and CDR2 FQGTGA come from the germline V gene. J was trimmed by 7 bases and V by 3 bases; bases with no gene match: 11. The CDR3 is made up of 16 amino acids. V gene TRBV7-3 combines with J gene TRBJ2-7; TRBD1 matches at 11 bases. The source is a woman between 25 and 40 years old in good health. Material for sequencing was blood. CDR3 sequence (DNA): TGTGCCAGCAGCTTGCCCCGGACAGGGGGCAGTTGGGAGCAGTACTTC. This encodes CASSLPRTGGSWEQYF.